Below, 2 T cell receptor beta chains from the same sample are listed, as sequenced in a study of cytotoxic CD8 clonotypes in ibrutinib-treated CLL. Data came from immunoSEQ multiplex PCR; TCRdb stores just in-frame clones and leaves some out. Of 150,000 or so clones in the sample, about 80% were seen once. This material consisted of PBMCs, taken after 24 months of ibrutinib treatment. The receptors shown here come from a human donor with chronic lymphocytic leukemia.

The chain recombines TRBV30 with TRBJ2-7; D is undetermined. The CDR3 totals 15 residues. The germline CDR1 and CDR2 sequences are GTSNPN and SVGIG (reference sequence). With 0 bases removed from V and 3 bases from J, the gap between germline ends came to 15 bases. CDR3 DNA sequence: TGTGCCTGGAGTGTACTCAGAGGAATGATCTACGAGCAGTACTTC. It specifies CAWSVLRGMIYEQYF.

This clone was detected only a few times. This chain uses TRBV6-5 with TRBJ2-6; no reliable D call. Germline loops: CDR1 MNHEY, CDR2 SVGAGI. This CDR3 is 14 amino acids long. Trimming stripped 9 bases from V and 0 bases from J, with 9 bases between. CDR3 sequence: CASSANSGANVLTF. The CDR3 region has the DNA TGTGCCAGTTCGGCGAACTCTGGGGCCAACGTCCTGACTTTC.